These 18 T cell receptor beta chains came from one sample sequenced in a study of T cell repertoires in cytomegalovirus infection. For these receptors, no antigen is known. TCRdb reprocessed the reads with MiXCR, giving one entry per CDR3 protein. The sample carries about 890,000 distinct CDR3 sequences, 31% recorded once. The sample consisted of cultured CD8+ T cells from PBMCs, taken from culture after CMV antigen stimulation. The source is a human donor in good health (CMV status not recorded). Some clones in this sample may be carry-over from other donors' samples.

This clonotype has a handful of counts. The rearrangement links TRBV12-3 or TRBV12-4 to TRBJ1-3; possible D gene TRBD1, 5 bases. V dropped 1 base and J dropped 0 bases, with 10 bases sitting between them. The CDR3 runs 16 residues. CDR3 nucleotides: TGTGCCAGCAGTTTAGGGGGGATTCACTCTGGAAACACCATATATTTT. It specifies CASSLGGIHSGNTIYF.

In its sample, this clonotype was seen a few times. For the CDR3, the DNA is TGTGCCAGCGGGGGCCTCTCCTACAATGAGCAGTTCTTC. It encodes CASGGLSYNEQFF. V and J are TRBV6-2 or TRBV6-3 and TRBJ2-1, with a tentative D call TRBD1 (6 bases). The CDR3 extends over 13 amino acids. Germline V gene data show CDR1 as MNHEY and CDR2 as SVGEGT. Deletions cut 8 bases from V and 0 bases from J, with 8 bases between.

In this sample, this clonotype turned up a few times. The chain combines TRBV5-6 with TRBJ2-5; D may be TRBD2 (5 bases). The CDR3 runs 13 residues. The germline CDR1 and CDR2 sequences are SGHDT and YYEEEE. V was trimmed by 0 bases and J by 5 bases, leaving 8 bases between them. CDR3 bases: TGTGCCAGCAGCTTGGACCCGGGGGAGACCCAGTACTTC. Translation: CASSLDPGETQYF.

The V gene is TRBV19, the J gene TRBJ2-1; no clear D. This CDR3 spans 15 amino acids. The germline V gene has CDR1 LNHDA and CDR2 SQIVND (reference sequence). V lost 2 bases and J lost 4, with 12 bases in between. The CDR3 DNA follows: TGTGCCAGTAGTATACTTTTTGGCAGTTACAATGAGCAGTTCTTC. Residues: CASSILFGSYNEQFF.

The rearrangement uses TRBV6-1 and TRBJ2-7; D possibly uses TRBD1 or TRBD2 (5 bases each). V was trimmed by 4 bases and J by 0 bases, leaving 10 bases between them. Germline V gene sequence: CDR1 MNHNS, CDR2 SASEGT. The CDR3 contains 14 residues. The chain's CDR3 is CASSAERGSYEQYF. CDR3 nucleotides: TGTGCCAGCAGTGCCGAGAGGGGCTCCTACGAGCAGTACTTC.

The J gene is TRBJ1-3, the V gene TRBV20-1; 7 nucleotides match TRBD1. Losses at the gene ends were 1 base for V and 0 bases for J; bases not matched to a gene: 6. The CDR3 length is 16 residues. The V gene's germline CDR1 is DFQATT and CDR2 SNEGSKA (reference sequence). The CDR3 reads CSARGPRDSSGNTIYF. Written as DNA, the CDR3 is TGCAGTGCTAGAGGGCCTAGGGACAGCTCTGGAAACACCATATATTTT.

This rearrangement joins TRBV11-2 to TRBJ2-1, with D possibly matching TRBD1 (5 bases). V was trimmed by 5 bases and J by 5 bases, leaving 19 bases between them. The CDR3 has 16 amino acids. Germline CDR1 is SGHAT and CDR2 is FQNNGV. In DNA, the CDR3 is TGTGCCAGCAGCGTCAAGGCCAATCCAGGGAACAATGAGCAGTTCTTC. The encoded protein is CASSVKANPGNNEQFF. The variable domain in full, completed from reference TRBV11-2 and TRBJ2-1, reads EAGVAQSPRYKIIEKRQSVAFWCNPISGHATLYWYQQILGQGPKLLIQFQNNGVVDDSQLPKDRFSAERLKGVDSTLKIQPAKLEDSAVYLCASSVKANPGNNEQFFGPGTRLTVL.

The genes are TRBV6-1 and TRBJ2-7; D gene unclear. V dropped 4 bases and J dropped 2 bases, with 6 bases sitting between them. The CDR3 is 12 residues long. CDR1 is MNHNS, CDR2 SASEGT, per germline. The CDR3 bases are TGTGCCAGCAGTGTTGACCCCTACGAGCAGTACTTC. This sequence encodes CASSVDPYEQYF.

The rearrangement uses TRBV9 and TRBJ2-6; no reliable D call. Trimming left V 0 bases short and J 0 bases short, with 10 bases between. Germline V gene data show CDR1 as SGDLS and CDR2 as YYNGEE. The CDR3 is 17 residues long. The CDR3 region is CASSVGHVPSGANVLTF. CDR3 DNA sequence: TGTGCCAGCAGCGTAGGACACGTGCCCTCTGGGGCCAACGTCCTGACTTTC.

A few counts support this clonotype. The CDR3 bases are TGTGCCAGTAGTAGAGACACACAGCCCCAGCATTTT. Protein sequence: CASSRDTQPQHF. This chain links TRBV19 with TRBJ1-5; unclear D gene. Germline CDR1 LNHDA, CDR2 SQIVND (reference sequence). V was pared by 4 bases and J by 7 bases, with 8 bases between. This CDR3 is 12 amino acids long. The complete variable domain, with remaining parts taken from reference TRBV19 and TRBJ1-5, reads DGGITQSPKYLFRKEGQNVTLSCEQNLNHDAMYWYRQDPGQGLRLIYYSQIVNDFQKGDIAEGYSVSREKKESFPLTVTSAQKNPTAFYLCASSRDTQPQHFGDGTRLSIL.

This clonotype was seen ten or more times. This chain connects TRBV7-6 to TRBJ2-3, with a weak D call TRBD2 (6 bases). Deletions cut 7 bases from V and 6 bases from J, with 14 bases between. CDR1 is SGHVS, CDR2 FNYEAQ, per germline. The CDR3 covers 13 residues. The CDR3 spells CASTSGEVDTQYF. The CDR3 DNA reads as TGTGCCAGCACCAGTGGGGAGGTTGATACGCAGTATTTT.

This rearrangement joins TRBV15 to TRBJ2-2; D could derive from TRBD1 or TRBD2 (5 bases each). Trimming took 1 base from V and 7 from J, leaving 10 bases between them. Germline V gives CDR1 LNHNV, CDR2 YYDKDF (reference sequence). The CDR3 totals 14 residues. The CDR3, as DNA: TGTGCCACCAGCAGAGTCCGGGACGGCGGGGAGCTGTTTTTT. Protein sequence: CATSRVRDGGELFF.

The sample holds one count of this clonotype. The chain has TRBV4-1 and TRBJ2-5, with D possibly called TRBD1 or TRBD2 (5 bases each). V was trimmed by 4 bases and J by 7 bases, leaving 16 bases between them. The length of the CDR3 is 14 residues. Germline CDR1 reads MGHRA; CDR2 reads YSYEKL. CDR3 sequence: CASSLGPVDGTQYF. The CDR3 DNA reads TGCGCCAGCAGCCTGGGACCTGTGGACGGGACCCAGTACTTC.

This clonotype has a count of ten or more. V usage is TRBV12-3 or TRBV12-4 and J usage is TRBJ2-1; D may be TRBD1 (6 bases). This CDR3 is built from 15 residues. V lost 5 bases and J 0 bases, leaving 11 bases between the germline ends. CDR3 protein: CASSAGVSSYNEQFF. In DNA form, the CDR3 reads TGTGCCAGCAGTGCAGGGGTTAGCTCCTACAATGAGCAGTTCTTC.

The table lists this clonotype with many counts. The chain recombines TRBV7-6 with TRBJ2-1, with 8 bases lining up with TRBD1. The V segment lost 1 base and the J segment 5 bases; nucleotides outside the gene matches: 1. Germline V gives CDR1 SGHVS, CDR2 FNYEAQ. The CDR3 runs 14 residues. CDR3 loop: CASSLDRGDNEQFF. As DNA, the CDR3 is TGTGCCAGCAGCTTAGACAGGGGGGACAATGAGCAGTTCTTC.

The chain is built from TRBV28 and TRBJ1-1; the match to TRBD1 covers 7 bases. Per the germline V gene, CDR1 is MDHEN and CDR2 is SYDVKM. After removal of 3 bases from V and 3 bases from J, the junction contained 25 bases not matched to a gene. The CDR3 has 21 residues. This chain's CDR3 is CASSLAGGLRDIMFSHTEAFF. CDR3 nucleotides: TGTGCCAGCAGTTTGGCAGGGGGGTTAAGAGATATTATGTTCTCCCACACTGAAGCTTTCTTT.

This clonotype was counted only a few times. The chain employs TRBV7-9 and TRBJ1-1; no clear D gene. V was pared by 0 bases and J by 4 bases, with 9 bases between. In germline, CDR1 is SEHNR, CDR2 FQNEAQ (reference sequence). The CDR3 extends over 14 amino acids. The chain's CDR3 is CASSLARSGTEAFF. In nucleotides, the CDR3 is TGTGCCAGCAGCTTAGCCAGGTCAGGCACTGAAGCTTTCTTT.

The J gene is TRBJ2-5, the V gene TRBV27; D may be TRBD2 (6 bases). This CDR3 region has 15 residues. V lost 5 bases, J lost 5 bases, and 18 bases lay in between. Germline values: CDR1 MNHEY, CDR2 SMNVEV (reference sequence). CDR3 nucleotide sequence: TGTGCCAGCAGTCCTCTCGGGGCTAGCGAGGAGACCCAGTACTTC. It translates to CASSPLGASEETQYF.